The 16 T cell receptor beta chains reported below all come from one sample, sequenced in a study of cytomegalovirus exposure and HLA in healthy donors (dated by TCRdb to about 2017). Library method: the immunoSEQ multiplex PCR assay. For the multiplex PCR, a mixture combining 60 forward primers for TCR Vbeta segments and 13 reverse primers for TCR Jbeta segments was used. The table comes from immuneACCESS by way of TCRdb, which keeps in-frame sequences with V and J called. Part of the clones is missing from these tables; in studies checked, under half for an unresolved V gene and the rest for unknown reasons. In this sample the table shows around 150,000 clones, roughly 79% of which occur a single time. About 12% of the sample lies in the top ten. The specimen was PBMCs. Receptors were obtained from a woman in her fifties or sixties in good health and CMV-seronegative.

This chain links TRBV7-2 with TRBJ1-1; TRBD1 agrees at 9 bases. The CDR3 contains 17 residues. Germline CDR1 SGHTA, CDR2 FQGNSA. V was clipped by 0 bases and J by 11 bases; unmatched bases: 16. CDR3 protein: CASSLASGTGNNKQAFF. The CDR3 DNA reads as TGTGCCAGCAGCTTAGCCTCCGGGACAGGGAACAATAAGCAGGCTTTCTTT.

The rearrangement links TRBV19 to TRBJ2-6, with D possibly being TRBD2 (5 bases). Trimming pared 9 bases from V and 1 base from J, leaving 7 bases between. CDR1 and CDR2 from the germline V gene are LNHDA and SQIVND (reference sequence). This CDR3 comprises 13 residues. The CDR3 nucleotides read TGTGCCAGCCGGACTTCTGGGGCCAACGTCCTGACTTTC. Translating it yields CASRTSGANVLTF.

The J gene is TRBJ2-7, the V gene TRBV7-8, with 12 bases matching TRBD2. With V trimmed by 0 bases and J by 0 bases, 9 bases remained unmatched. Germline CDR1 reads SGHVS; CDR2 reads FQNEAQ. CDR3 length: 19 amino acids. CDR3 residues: CASSLAPASGRASSYEQYF. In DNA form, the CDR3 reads TGTGCCAGCAGCTTAGCGCCGGCTAGCGGGAGGGCCAGCTCCTACGAGCAGTACTTC.

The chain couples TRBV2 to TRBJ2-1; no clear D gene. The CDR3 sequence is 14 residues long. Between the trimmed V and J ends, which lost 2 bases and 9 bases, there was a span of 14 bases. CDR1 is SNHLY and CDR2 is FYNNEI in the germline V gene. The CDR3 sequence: CASSESDRPFEQFF. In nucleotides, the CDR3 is TGTGCCAGCAGTGAAAGCGACCGACCTTTTGAGCAGTTCTTC.

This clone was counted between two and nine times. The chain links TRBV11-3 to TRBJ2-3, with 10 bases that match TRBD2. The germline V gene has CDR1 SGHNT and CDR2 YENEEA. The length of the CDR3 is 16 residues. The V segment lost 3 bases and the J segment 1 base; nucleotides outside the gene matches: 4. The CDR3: CASSFLLAGGTDTQYF. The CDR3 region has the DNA TGTGCCAGCAGCTTCCTTCTAGCGGGAGGCACAGATACGCAGTATTTT.

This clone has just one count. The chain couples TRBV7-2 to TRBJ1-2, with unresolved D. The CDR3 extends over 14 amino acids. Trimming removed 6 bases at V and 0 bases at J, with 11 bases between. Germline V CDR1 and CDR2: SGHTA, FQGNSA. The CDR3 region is CASSPREANYGYTF. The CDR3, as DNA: TGTGCCAGCAGTCCCCGGGAAGCTAACTATGGCTACACCTTC.

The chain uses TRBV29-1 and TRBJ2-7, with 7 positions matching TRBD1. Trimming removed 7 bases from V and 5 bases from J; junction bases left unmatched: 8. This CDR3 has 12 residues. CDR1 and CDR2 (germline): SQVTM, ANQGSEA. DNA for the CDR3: TGCAGCGGATCCGGGACAGCCGACGAGCAGTACTTC. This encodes CSGSGTADEQYF.

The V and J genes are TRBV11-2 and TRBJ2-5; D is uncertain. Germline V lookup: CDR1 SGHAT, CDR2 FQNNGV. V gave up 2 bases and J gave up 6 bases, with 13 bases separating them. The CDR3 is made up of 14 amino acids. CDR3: CASSLTPPQKTQYF. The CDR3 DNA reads TGTGCCAGCAGCTTAACACCGCCTCAGAAGACCCAGTACTTC.

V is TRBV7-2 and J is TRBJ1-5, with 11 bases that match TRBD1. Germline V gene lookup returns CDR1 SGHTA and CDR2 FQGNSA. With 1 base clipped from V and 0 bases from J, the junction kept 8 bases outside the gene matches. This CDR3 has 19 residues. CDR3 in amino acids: CASSLGGQGALYSNQPQHF. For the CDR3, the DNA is TGTGCCAGCAGCTTAGGAGGACAGGGGGCTCTATATAGCAATCAGCCCCAGCATTTT.

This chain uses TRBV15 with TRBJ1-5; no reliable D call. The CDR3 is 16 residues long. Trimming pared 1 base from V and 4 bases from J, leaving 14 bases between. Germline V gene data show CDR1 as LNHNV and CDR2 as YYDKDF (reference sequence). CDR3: CATSRAEALLNQPQHF. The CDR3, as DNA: TGTGCCACCAGCAGAGCTGAGGCGTTACTAAATCAGCCCCAGCATTTT.

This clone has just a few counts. CDR3 protein: CASSQDWSGGANVLTF. CDR3 nucleotides: TGTGCCAGCAGCCAAGATTGGTCGGGTGGGGCCAACGTCCTGACTTTC. The chain recombines TRBV4-2 with TRBJ2-6; D is undetermined. Between the trimmed V and J ends, which lost 0 bases and 3 bases, there was a span of 9 bases. In germline, CDR1 is LGHNA, CDR2 YNFKEQ. CDR3 length: 16 amino acids.

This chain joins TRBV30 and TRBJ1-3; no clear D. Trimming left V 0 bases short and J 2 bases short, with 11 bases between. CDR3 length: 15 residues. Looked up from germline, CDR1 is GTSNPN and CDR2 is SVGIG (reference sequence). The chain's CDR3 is CAWSVLGSPGNTIYF. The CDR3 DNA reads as TGTGCCTGGAGTGTACTAGGGTCCCCTGGAAACACCATATATTTT.

Here the CDR3 reads CASSQEYRTEAFF. The CDR3 DNA is TGCGCCAGCAGCCAAGAATACAGGACTGAAGCTTTCTTT. This sequence joins TRBV4-3 and TRBJ1-1, with D possibly TRBD1 on 5 matching bases. V was pared by 0 bases and J by 5 bases, with 7 bases between. This CDR3 has 13 residues. CDR1 and CDR2 from the germline V gene are LGHNA and YSLEER.

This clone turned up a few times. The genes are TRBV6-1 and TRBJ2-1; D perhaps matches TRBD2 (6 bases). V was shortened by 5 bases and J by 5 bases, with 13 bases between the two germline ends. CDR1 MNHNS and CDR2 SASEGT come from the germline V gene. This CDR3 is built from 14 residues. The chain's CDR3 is CASSPGLVNNEQFF. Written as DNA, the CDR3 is TGTGCCAGCAGTCCGGGACTGGTTAACAATGAGCAGTTCTTC.

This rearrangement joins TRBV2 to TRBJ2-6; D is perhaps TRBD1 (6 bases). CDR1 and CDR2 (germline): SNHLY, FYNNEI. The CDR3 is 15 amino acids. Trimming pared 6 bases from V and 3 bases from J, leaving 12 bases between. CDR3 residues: CASSVRGSGANVLTF. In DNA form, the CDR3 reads TGTGCCAGCAGCGTCAGGGGAAGTGGGGCCAACGTCCTGACTTTC.

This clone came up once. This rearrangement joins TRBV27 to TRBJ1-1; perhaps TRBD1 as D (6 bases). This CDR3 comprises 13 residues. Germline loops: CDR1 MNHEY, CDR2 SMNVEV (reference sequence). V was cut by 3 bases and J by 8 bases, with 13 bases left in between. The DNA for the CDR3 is TGTGCCAGCAGTTTCATGGGGGCCCGAGAAGCTTTCTTT. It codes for CASSFMGAREAFF.